This T cell receptor (beta chain) was observed in a study of cytomegalovirus exposure and HLA in healthy donors. Study-level information: Ancestry clustering placed about four fifths of a few hundred genotyped donors in the Caucasian-associated cluster.

There are 17 residues in the CDR3. Trimming removed 3 bases from V and 4 bases from J; junction bases left unmatched: 11. Germline loops: CDR1 SGHTA, CDR2 FQGNSA. Vbeta (60) and Jbeta (13) primers were used in the PCR. Clones were read by immunoSEQ multiplex PCR, and TCRdb kept only the in-frame ones, dropping some. The repertoire table contains 30,000 to 45,000 clones. The sequenced sample consisted of PBMCs. The origin of this receptor is a man aged 35 to 55 in good health and CMV-seropositive. This chain connects TRBV7-2 to TRBJ2-7; 11 bases map to TRBD2. The CDR3 here is CASSFLGVAGGPYEQYF. CDR3 nucleotides: TGTGCCAGCAGCTTCCTAGGCGTAGCGGGAGGGCCTTACGAGCAGTACTTC.